What follows are 25 T cell receptor beta chains derived from one specimen sequenced in a study of blood T cell repertoires in COVID-19. The data were produced by immunoSEQ multiplex PCR, yet TCRdb's version contains in-frame clones alone and is incomplete. This table has 250,000 to 300,000 clones, roughly 89% appearing once. The sample was PBMCs or T cells enriched from blood (not recorded which). The receptors derive from a woman aged 60-75 years who had recovered from COVID-19.

CDR3 sequence reads: CAWSSRRDTNPYQPQHF. The CDR3 DNA reads TGTGCCTGGAGTTCCCGCCGGGACACCAACCCGTATCAGCCCCAGCATTTT. The chain recombines TRBV30 with TRBJ1-5; D is possibly TRBD1 (6 bases). CDR1 is GTSNPN and CDR2 is SVGIG in the germline V gene (reference sequence). V was trimmed by 2 bases and J by 5 bases, leaving 22 bases between them. The CDR3 length is 17 residues.

This chain links TRBV5-1 with TRBJ2-3; perhaps TRBD2 as D (6 bases). CDR3 length: 16 residues. Trimming cost V 0 bases and J 8 bases, with 19 bases left between them. Germline CDR1 and CDR2: SGHRS and YFSETQ. The CDR3 spells CASSLDGGNSPRTQYF. The DNA for the CDR3 is TGCGCCAGCAGCTTGGACGGCGGGAATTCTCCCCGTACGCAGTATTTT.

This clone was detected once. The V and J genes are TRBV5-1 and TRBJ1-1, with D perhaps matching TRBD1 (5 bases). Germline-derived CDR1 and CDR2 are SGHRS and YFSETQ. V dropped 3 bases and J dropped 0 bases, with 12 bases sitting between them. This CDR3 is 15 amino acids long. The CDR3 loop reads CASSWQGNMNTEAFF. The CDR3 bases are TGCGCCAGCAGCTGGCAGGGAAACATGAACACTGAAGCTTTCTTT.

The rearrangement uses TRBV3-1 (or the pseudogene TRBV3-2) and TRBJ1-6; the match to TRBD1 covers 9 bases. V was pared by 1 base and J by 10 bases, with 5 bases of the junction left unmatched. Germline V CDR1 and CDR2: LGHDT, YNNKEL (reference sequence). The CDR3 consists of 15 residues. CDR3 amino acids: CASSQGGQGKSPLHF. CDR3 bases: TGTGCCAGCAGCCAAGGCGGACAGGGGAAATCACCCCTCCACTTT.

This chain joins TRBV6-1 and TRBJ2-1; 13 bases align to TRBD2. V lost 1 base to trimming and J lost 4 bases; unmatched junction nucleotides: 4. This CDR3 is 17 amino acids long. Germline CDR1 is MNHNS and CDR2 is SASEGT. The chain's CDR3 is CASSEGGTSGAYNEQFF. DNA for the CDR3: TGTGCCAGCAGTGAAGGGGGGACTAGCGGGGCTTACAATGAGCAGTTCTTC.

CDR3 sequence: CAWSVGGNQPQHF. The CDR3 nucleotides read TGTGCCTGGAGTGTAGGAGGGAATCAGCCCCAGCATTTT. This chain uses TRBV30 with TRBJ1-5; D is undetermined. The CDR3 totals 13 residues. Germline V gene data show CDR1 as GTSNPN and CDR2 as SVGIG (reference sequence). V was pared by 0 bases and J by 4 bases, with 7 bases between.

As regards this clone: This sample also contains other DNA sequences that code for the same CDR3. This rearrangement joins TRBV30 to TRBJ2-1, with 13 positions matching TRBD2. Germline assignment: CDR1 GTSNPN and CDR2 SVGIG (reference sequence). J was trimmed by 10 bases and V by 0 bases; bases with no gene match: 6. This CDR3 spans 15 amino acids. This chain's CDR3 is CAWSVGLAGVEEQFF. Here the CDR3 DNA reads TGTGCCTGGAGTGTCGGACTAGCGGGAGTCGAGGAGCAGTTCTTC.

This rearrangement joins TRBV30 to TRBJ1-1; D unclear. The V gene lost 4 bases and the J gene lost 10 bases, with 13 bases spanning the gap. This CDR3 comprises 11 residues. Germline loops: CDR1 GTSNPN, CDR2 SVGIG (reference sequence). In DNA form, the CDR3 reads TGTGCCTGGAAAGAGGGATTTACAGCTTTCTTT. This gives the protein CAWKEGFTAFF.

The chain carries TRBV7-2 and TRBJ2-1; D call uncertain. This CDR3 contains 14 residues. Germline CDR1 SGHTA, CDR2 FQGNSA. Trimming cost V 5 bases and J 0 bases, with 8 bases left between them. This CDR3 reads CASSAASSYNEQFF. CDR3 DNA sequence: TGTGCCAGCAGCGCGGCTAGCTCCTACAATGAGCAGTTCTTC.

This clone was observed a few times. This CDR3 is also generated by other DNA sequences in the sample. The CDR3 DNA reads as TGTGCCAGCAGCTCGGGACTAGCGGGGTCCTACGAGCAGTACTTC. Amino acid sequence: CASSSGLAGSYEQYF. V and J are TRBV7-9 and TRBJ2-7, with 13 bases lining up with TRBD2. The CDR3 has 15 residues. J lost 1 base, V lost 4 bases, and 1 base had no gene match. Germline V CDR1 and CDR2: SEHNR, FQNEAQ (reference sequence).

The V and J genes are TRBV5-1 and TRBJ2-2; no firm D call. The germline V gene has CDR1 SGHRS and CDR2 YFSETQ. V lost 2 bases to trimming and J lost 0 bases, with 11 bases between them. This CDR3 comprises 16 residues. DNA for the CDR3: TGCGCCAGCAGCTTTCGAGGCGTTGCGAACACCGGGGAGCTGTTTTTT. Protein sequence: CASSFRGVANTGELFF. Combining the CDR3 with reference TRBV5-1 and TRBJ2-2 gives the whole variable domain KAGVTQTPRYLIKTRGQQVTLSCSPISGHRSVSWYQQTPGQGLQFLFEYFSETQRNKGNFPGRFSGRQFSNSRSEMNVSTLELGDSALYLCASSFRGVANTGELFFGEGSRLTVL.

The chain employs TRBV30 and TRBJ2-1; TRBD2 matches 10 bases. Losses at the gene ends were 1 base for V and 0 bases for J; bases not matched to a gene: 9. The CDR3 has 18 residues. The germline CDR1 and CDR2 sequences are GTSNPN and SVGIG (reference sequence). The chain's CDR3 is CAWSAGSGRLNSYNEQFF. The DNA of the CDR3 is TGTGCCTGGAGTGCTGGTAGCGGGAGGTTGAACTCCTACAATGAGCAGTTCTTC.

The chain has TRBV6-5 and TRBJ1-2; 8 nucleotides align to TRBD1. The trim removed 6 bases at V and 5 bases at J, leaving 11 bases unmatched. The CDR3 loop spans 15 amino acids. Germline lookup yields CDR1 MNHEY and CDR2 SVGAGI. The DNA for the CDR3 is TGTGCCAGCAGCTTACAAGGACAGGGAGGGTATGGCTACACCTTC. Translation gives CASSLQGQGGYGYTF.

The J gene is TRBJ2-1, the V gene TRBV3-1 (or the pseudogene TRBV3-2), with no clear D. Between the trimmed V and J ends, which lost 5 bases and 1 base, there was a span of 6 bases. The CDR3 has 13 amino acids. Germline loops: CDR1 LGHDT, CDR2 YNNKEL (reference sequence). The CDR3 protein is CASSSLSYNEQFF. The CDR3 DNA follows: TGTGCCAGCAGCTCCCTTTCCTACAATGAGCAGTTCTTC.

CDR3 nucleotides: TGCGCCAGCAGCTTCTATTCCCGCACAGATACGCAGTATTTT. Translating gives CASSFYSRTDTQYF. V and J are TRBV5-1 and TRBJ2-3; D unresolved. Germline V gene data show CDR1 as SGHRS and CDR2 as YFSETQ. The CDR3 has 14 amino acids. Trimming removed 2 bases at V and 1 base at J, with 8 bases between.

The chain carries TRBV3-1 (or the pseudogene TRBV3-2) and TRBJ1-5, with TRBD1 identical over 7 bases. CDR3 length equals 14 residues. The V gene end was trimmed by 4 bases and the J gene end by 3 bases; junction bases not matched to a gene: 3. Per germline, CDR1 LGHDT and CDR2 YNNKEL (reference sequence). The CDR3 sequence: CASSLGTVNQPQHF. CDR3 DNA: TGTGCCAGCAGCCTGGGGACAGTCAATCAGCCCCAGCATTTT.

The chain links TRBV5-1 to TRBJ2-7; maybe TRBD2 (5 bases). The CDR3 has 14 amino acids. V was clipped by 3 bases and J by 7 bases, with 17 bases between them. Germline V CDR1 and CDR2: SGHRS, YFSETQ. The CDR3 DNA sequence: TGCGCCAGCAGCTACCCTGAGGGTATCGGTGAGCAGTACTTC. The encoded protein is CASSYPEGIGEQYF.

The chain employs TRBV7-9 and TRBJ1-2; 10 nucleotides align to TRBD1. Germline CDR1 and CDR2: SEHNR and FQNEAQ (reference sequence). The ends lost 6 bases at V and 4 bases at J; junction bases unmatched: 8. The CDR3 runs 15 residues. The CDR3 nucleotides are TGTGCCAGCAGATTGGACAGGGGGGCAATCTATGGCTACACCTTC. Translated, it gives CASRLDRGAIYGYTF.

The chain recombines TRBV12-3 or TRBV12-4 with TRBJ1-2; 7 bases match TRBD1. The trim removed 5 bases at V and 4 bases at J, leaving 4 bases unmatched. This CDR3 region has 13 residues. The CDR3 reads CASSTGTAYGYTF. CDR3 nucleotides: TGTGCCAGCAGTACCGGGACAGCCTATGGCTACACCTTC.

CDR3 bases: TGTGCCAGCAGTGAAACAGGGGGCGTTGGCTACACCTTC. Amino acids: CASSETGGVGYTF. The chain recombines TRBV2 with TRBJ1-2, with TRBD1 matching over 9 bases. The CDR3 runs 13 residues. Germline-derived CDR1 and CDR2 are SNHLY and FYNNEI. Trimming cost V 2 bases and J 7 bases; bases outside gene matches: 2.

J is TRBJ1-1 and V is TRBV10-3, with D tentatively TRBD1 (5 bases). The CDR3 contains 12 residues. Germline V gene data show CDR1 as ENHRY and CDR2 as SYGVKD. V gave up 10 bases and J gave up 5 bases, with 14 bases separating them. The CDR3 reads CATLSRGTEAFF. The CDR3, as DNA: TGTGCCACCCTCTCTCGGGGGACTGAAGCTTTCTTT.

The V and J genes are TRBV7-3 and TRBJ1-6; TRBD1 is a possible D gene (6 bases). The CDR3 totals 12 residues. Trimming shortened V by 4 bases and J by 10 bases, and 8 bases separated the two germline ends. CDR1 is SGHTA and CDR2 is FQGTGA in the germline V gene. The CDR3 DNA follows: TGTGCCAGCAGCTCAGGGGAATCACCCCTCCACTTT. It encodes CASSSGESPLHF.

The rearrangement uses TRBV15 and TRBJ2-5; 9 bases are shared with TRBD2. The CDR3 contains 16 residues. The V and J ends lost 4 bases and 5 bases, in that order; junction bases with no gene match: 11. The germline V gene encodes CDR1 LNHNV and CDR2 YYDKDF (reference sequence). CDR3 DNA sequence: TGTGCCACCAGCACCCAGCGGGGGGCAGGTGGGGAGACCCAGTACTTC. Protein sequence: CATSTQRGAGGETQYF. The full variable domain, with the rest looked up from reference TRBV15 and TRBJ2-5, is DAMVIQNPRYQVTQFGKPVTLSCSQTLNHNVMYWYQQKSSQAPKLLFHYYDKDFNNEADTPDNFQSRRPNTSFCFLDIRSPGLGDTAMYLCATSTQRGAGGETQYFGPGTRLLVL.

The chain uses TRBV2 and TRBJ2-1; D ambiguous. Germline CDR1 and CDR2: SNHLY and FYNNEI. This CDR3 is 16 amino acids long. The V end lost 0 bases, the J end lost 2 bases, and 11 bases lay between the germline ends. CDR3 in amino acids: CASSEAYSPTYNEQFF. For the CDR3, the DNA is TGTGCCAGCAGTGAAGCTTATAGCCCGACCTACAATGAGCAGTTCTTC.

This rearrangement joins TRBV5-1 to TRBJ2-1; D is perhaps TRBD2 (5 bases). CDR1 and CDR2 (germline): SGHRS, YFSETQ. Trimming took 0 bases from V and 4 from J, leaving 8 bases between them. This CDR3 region has 14 residues. For the CDR3, the DNA is TGCGCCAGCAGCTTGGGAGCGGTGTACAATGAGCAGTTCTTC. It translates to CASSLGAVYNEQFF.